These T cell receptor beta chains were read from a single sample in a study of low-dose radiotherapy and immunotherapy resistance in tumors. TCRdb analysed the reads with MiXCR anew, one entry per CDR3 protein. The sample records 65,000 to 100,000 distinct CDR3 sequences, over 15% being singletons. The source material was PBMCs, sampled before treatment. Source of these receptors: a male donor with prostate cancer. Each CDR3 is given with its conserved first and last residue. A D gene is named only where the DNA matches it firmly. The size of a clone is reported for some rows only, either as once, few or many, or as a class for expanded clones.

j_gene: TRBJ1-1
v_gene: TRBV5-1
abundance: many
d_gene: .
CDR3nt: TGCGCCAGCAGAGTGAACACTGAAGCTTTCTTT
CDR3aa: CASRVNTEAFF

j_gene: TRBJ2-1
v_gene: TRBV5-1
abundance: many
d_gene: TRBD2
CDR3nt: TGCGCCAGCAGCTTGGCCGGCGGGGGGACCTACAATGAGCAGTTCTTC
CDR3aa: CASSLAGGGTYNEQFF

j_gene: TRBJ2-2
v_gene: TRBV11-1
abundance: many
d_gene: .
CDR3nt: TGTGCCAGCAGCCGGGACCGGGTAGGTCCGTCGGAGCTGTTTTTT
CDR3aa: CASSRDRVGPSELFF

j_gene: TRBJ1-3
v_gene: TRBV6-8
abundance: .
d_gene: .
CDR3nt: TGTGCCAGCAGTCGGAGGGGGAACACCATATATTTT
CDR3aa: CASSRRGNTIYF

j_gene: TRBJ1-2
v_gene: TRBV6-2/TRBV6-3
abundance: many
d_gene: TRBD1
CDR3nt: TGTGCCAGCAGTGAGTGGGACAGGGCCTATGGCTACACCTTC
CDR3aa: CASSEWDRAYGYTF

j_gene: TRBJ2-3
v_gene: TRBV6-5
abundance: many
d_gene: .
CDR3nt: TGTGCCAGCAGGAGCCGGGTCCACACAGATACGCAGTATTTT
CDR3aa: CASRSRVHTDTQYF

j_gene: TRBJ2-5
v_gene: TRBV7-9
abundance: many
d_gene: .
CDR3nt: TGTGCCAGCAGCTTGTTCACAGCACAAGAGACCCAGTACTTC
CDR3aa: CASSLFTAQETQYF

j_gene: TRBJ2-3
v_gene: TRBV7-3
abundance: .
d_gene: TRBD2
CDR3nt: TGTGCCAGCAGCTTAACTGGACTAGCGCCAGATACGCAGTATTTT
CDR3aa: CASSLTGLAPDTQYF

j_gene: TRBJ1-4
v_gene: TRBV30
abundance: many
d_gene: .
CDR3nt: TGTGCCTGGAGTAGAACAGGGTCCGCTGAAAAACTGTTTTTT
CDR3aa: CAWSRTGSAEKLFF

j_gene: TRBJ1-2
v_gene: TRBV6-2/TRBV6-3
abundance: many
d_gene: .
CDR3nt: TGTGCCAGCAGTTACAGTCGGACAGCCGGTCTCTACACCTTC
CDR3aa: CASSYSRTAGLYTF

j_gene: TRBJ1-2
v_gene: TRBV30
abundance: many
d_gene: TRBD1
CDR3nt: TGTGCCTGGAGTGTTGGGACAGGGAGTCCCAATGGCTACACCTTC
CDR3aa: CAWSVGTGSPNGYTF

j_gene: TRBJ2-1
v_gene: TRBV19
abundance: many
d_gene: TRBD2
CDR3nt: TGTGCCAGTAGTATCACCTTAGCGGGGGGTGCCTACAATGAGCAGTTCTTC
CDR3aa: CASSITLAGGAYNEQFF

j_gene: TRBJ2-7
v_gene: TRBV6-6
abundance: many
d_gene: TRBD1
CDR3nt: TGTGCCAGCAGCCCCCTACAGGGGATCACCTACGAGCAGTACTTC
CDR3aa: CASSPLQGITYEQYF

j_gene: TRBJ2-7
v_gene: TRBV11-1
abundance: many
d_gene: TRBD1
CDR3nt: TGTGCCAGCAGCTTCGGGACAGGCTACGAGCAGTACTTC
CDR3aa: CASSFGTGYEQYF

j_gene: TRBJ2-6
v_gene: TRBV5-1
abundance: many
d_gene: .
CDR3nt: TGCGCCAGCAGCTTGGCCGGCAGGTCTGGGGCCAACGTCCTGACTTTC
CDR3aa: CASSLAGRSGANVLTF

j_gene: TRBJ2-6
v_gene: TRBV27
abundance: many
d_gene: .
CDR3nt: TGTGCCAGCAGTTTATCGTCATCAGGGGCCAACGTCCTGACTTTC
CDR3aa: CASSLSSSGANVLTF

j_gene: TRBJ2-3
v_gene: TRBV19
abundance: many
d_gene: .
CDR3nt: TGTGCCAGTAGTACCCTACTCAGCACAGATACGCAGTATTTT
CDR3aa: CASSTLLSTDTQYF

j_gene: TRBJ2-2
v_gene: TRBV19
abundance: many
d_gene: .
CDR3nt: TGTGCCAGTAGTATAACAGGAAACACCGGGGAGCTGTTTTTT
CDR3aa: CASSITGNTGELFF

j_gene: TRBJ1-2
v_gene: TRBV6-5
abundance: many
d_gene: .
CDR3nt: TGTGCCAGCAGTCGGGGAGGGTATGGCTACACCTTC
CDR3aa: CASSRGGYGYTF

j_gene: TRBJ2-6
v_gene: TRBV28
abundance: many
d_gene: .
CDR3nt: TGTGCCAGCAGCCCGCCTGGGGCCAACGTCCTGACTTTC
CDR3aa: CASSPPGANVLTF

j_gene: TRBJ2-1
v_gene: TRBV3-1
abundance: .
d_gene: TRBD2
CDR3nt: TGTGCCAGCAGCCAGACGGGGGGGCGCAATGAGCAGTTCTTC
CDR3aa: CASSQTGGRNEQFF

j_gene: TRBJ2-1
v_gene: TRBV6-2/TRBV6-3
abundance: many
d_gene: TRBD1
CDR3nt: TGTGCCAGCAGTACCCGGGGTGGACAGGGCAATGAGCAGTTCTTC
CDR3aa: CASSTRGGQGNEQFF

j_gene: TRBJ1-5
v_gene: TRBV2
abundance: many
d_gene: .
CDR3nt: TGTGCCAGCCGTCCGACGGCTTATAGCAATCAGCCCCAGCATTTT
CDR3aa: CASRPTAYSNQPQHF

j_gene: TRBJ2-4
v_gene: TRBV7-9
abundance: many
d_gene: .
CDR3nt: TGTGCCAGCAGCCTAACGACTGTCAGTGACATTCAGTACTTC
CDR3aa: CASSLTTVSDIQYF

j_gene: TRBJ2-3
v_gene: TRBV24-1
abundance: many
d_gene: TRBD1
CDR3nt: TGTGCCACCAGTGGCAGGGGGAGCACAGATACGCAGTATTTT
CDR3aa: CATSGRGSTDTQYF

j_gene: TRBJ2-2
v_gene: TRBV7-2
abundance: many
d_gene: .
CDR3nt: TGTGCCAGCAGCTTGGGCAGGGTGAACACCGGGGAGCTGTTTTTT
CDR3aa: CASSLGRVNTGELFF

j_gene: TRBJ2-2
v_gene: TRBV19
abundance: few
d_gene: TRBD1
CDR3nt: TGTGCCAGGCCCGGGACAGGTGACACCGGGGAGCTGTTTTTT
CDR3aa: CARPGTGDTGELFF

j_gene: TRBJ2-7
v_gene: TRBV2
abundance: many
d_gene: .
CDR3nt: TGTGCCAGCAGAGGCCAGTCCTACGAGCAGTACTTC
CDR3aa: CASRGQSYEQYF

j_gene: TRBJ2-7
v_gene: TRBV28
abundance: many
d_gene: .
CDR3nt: TGTGCCAGCAGTTTAATTCGGACAGCAGTTTCCTACGAGCAGTACTTC
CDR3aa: CASSLIRTAVSYEQYF

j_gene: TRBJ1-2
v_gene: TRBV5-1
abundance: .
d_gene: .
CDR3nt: TGCGCCAGCAGCTTGGAAGGGGGGGTCAGCTATGGCTACACCTTC
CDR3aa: CASSLEGGVSYGYTF